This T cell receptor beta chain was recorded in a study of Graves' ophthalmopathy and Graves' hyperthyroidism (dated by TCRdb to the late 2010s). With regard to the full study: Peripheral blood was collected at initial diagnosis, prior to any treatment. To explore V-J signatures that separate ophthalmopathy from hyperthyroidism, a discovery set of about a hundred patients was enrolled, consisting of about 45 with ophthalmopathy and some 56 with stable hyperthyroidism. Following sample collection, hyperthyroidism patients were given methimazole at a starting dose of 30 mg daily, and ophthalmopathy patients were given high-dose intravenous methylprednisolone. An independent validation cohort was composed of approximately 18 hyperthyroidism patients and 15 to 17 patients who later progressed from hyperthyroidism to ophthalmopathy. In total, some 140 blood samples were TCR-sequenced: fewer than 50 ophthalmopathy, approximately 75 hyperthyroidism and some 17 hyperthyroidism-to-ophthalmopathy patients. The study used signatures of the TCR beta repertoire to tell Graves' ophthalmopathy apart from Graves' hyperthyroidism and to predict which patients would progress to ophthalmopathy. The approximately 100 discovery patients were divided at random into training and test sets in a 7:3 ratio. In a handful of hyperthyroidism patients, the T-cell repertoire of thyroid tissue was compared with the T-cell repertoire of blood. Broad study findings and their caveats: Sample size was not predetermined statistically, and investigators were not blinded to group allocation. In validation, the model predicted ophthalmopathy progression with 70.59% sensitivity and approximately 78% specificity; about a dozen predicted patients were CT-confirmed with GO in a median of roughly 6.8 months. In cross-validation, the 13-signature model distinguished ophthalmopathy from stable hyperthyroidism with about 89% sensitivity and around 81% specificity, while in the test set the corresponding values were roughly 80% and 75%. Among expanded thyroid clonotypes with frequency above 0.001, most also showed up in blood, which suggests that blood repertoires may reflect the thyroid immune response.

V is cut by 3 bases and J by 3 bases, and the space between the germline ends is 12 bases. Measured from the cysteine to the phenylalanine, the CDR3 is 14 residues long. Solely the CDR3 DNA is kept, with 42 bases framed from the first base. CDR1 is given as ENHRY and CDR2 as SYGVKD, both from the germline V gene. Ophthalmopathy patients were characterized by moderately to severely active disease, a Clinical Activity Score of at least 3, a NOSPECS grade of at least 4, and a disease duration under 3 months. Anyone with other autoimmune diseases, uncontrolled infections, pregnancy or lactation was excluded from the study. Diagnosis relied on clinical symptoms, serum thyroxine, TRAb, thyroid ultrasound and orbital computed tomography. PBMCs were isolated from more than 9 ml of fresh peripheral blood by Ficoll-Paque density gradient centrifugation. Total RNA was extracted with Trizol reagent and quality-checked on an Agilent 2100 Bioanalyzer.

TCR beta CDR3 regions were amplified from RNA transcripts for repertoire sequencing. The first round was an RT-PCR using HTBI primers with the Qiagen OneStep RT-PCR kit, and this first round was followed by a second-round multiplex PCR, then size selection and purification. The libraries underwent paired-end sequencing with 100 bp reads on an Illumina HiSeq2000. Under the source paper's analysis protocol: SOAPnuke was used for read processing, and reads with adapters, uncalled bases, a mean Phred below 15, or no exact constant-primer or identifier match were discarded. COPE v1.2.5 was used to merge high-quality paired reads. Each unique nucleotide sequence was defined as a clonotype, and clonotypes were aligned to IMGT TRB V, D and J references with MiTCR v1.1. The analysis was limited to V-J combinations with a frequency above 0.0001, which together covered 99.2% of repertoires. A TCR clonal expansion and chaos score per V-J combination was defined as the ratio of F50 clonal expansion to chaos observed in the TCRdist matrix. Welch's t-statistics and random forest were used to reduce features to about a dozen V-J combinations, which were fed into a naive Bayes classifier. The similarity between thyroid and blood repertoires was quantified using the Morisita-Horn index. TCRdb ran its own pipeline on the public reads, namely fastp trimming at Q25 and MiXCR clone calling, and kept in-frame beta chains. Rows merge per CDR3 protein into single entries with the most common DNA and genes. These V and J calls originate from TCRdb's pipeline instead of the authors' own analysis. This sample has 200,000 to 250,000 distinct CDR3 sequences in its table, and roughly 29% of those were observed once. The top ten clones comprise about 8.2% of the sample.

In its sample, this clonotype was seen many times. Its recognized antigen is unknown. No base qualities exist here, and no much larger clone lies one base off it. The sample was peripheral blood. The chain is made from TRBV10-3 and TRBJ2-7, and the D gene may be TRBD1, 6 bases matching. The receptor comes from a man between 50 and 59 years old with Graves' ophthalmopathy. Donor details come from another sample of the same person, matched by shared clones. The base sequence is TGTGCCATCAGTGACCGAGGACAGTACTACGAGCAGTACTTC. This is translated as CAISDRGQYYEQYF.